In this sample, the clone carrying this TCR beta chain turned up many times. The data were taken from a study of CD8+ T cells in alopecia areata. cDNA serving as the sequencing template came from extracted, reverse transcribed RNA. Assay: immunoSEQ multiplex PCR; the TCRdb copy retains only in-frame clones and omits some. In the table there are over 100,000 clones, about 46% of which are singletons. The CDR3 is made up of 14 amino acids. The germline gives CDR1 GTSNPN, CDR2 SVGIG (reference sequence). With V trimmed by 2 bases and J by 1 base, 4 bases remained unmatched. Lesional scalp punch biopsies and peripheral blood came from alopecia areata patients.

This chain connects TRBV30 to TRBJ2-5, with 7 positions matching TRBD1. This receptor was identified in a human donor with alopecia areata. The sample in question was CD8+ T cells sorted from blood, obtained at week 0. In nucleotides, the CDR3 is TGTGCCTGGAGTTTAGGGGACAGCCAAGAGACCCAGTACTTC. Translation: CAWSLGDSQETQYF.